Listed here are 14 T cell receptor beta chains from one sample, sequenced in a study of metastatic and nonmetastatic thyroid tumors. TCRdb reassembled clones from the PCR reads with MiXCR. The data show 35,000 to 50,000 clones, 17% seen once. Each patient came to thyroid surgery without any prior treatment (of any kind). Material for sequencing was tumor tissue. The receptors were sampled from a female donor with papillary thyroid cancer or a benign thyroid nodule (not recorded which). Some clones in this sample may be carry-over from other donors' samples.

This chain links TRBV30 with TRBJ1-1, with TRBD1 as a possible D gene (5 bases). CDR3 length equals 12 residues. Looked up from germline, CDR1 is GTSNPN and CDR2 is SVGIG (reference sequence). Trimming cost V 5 bases and J 3 bases, with 10 bases left between them. The DNA of the CDR3 is TGTGCCTGGGACAGAACCTACACTGAAGCTTTCTTT. Translating gives CAWDRTYTEAFF.

On this clone itself: The junction differs from germline at one of its ends, possibly a read error. The CDR3 here is CASNLGGTYLRLQYF. The CDR3 DNA reads TGCGCCAGCAACTTGGGTGGGACGTATCTACGATTGCAGTACTTC. The chain uses TRBV5-1 and TRBJ2-7, with D perhaps given as TRBD1 or TRBD2 (5 bases each). The germline gives CDR1 SGHRS, CDR2 YFSETQ. The CDR3 covers 15 residues.

At least ten counts were recorded for this clone. This chain uses TRBV19 with TRBJ2-1, with 10 bases aligning to TRBD2. Germline V gives CDR1 LNHDA, CDR2 SQIVND (reference sequence). Trimming removed 6 bases from V and 5 bases from J; junction bases left unmatched: 4. The CDR3 totals 14 residues. This chain's CDR3 is CASSPSGRHNEQFF. CDR3 nucleotide sequence: TGTGCCAGTAGCCCTAGCGGGAGACACAATGAGCAGTTCTTC.

This clone was observed many times. The chain couples TRBV30 to TRBJ1-5, with unresolved D. With 1 base removed from V and 5 bases from J, the gap between germline ends came to 18 bases. Germline CDR1 is GTSNPN and CDR2 is SVGIG (reference sequence). The CDR3 contains 16 residues. In DNA, the CDR3 is TGTGCCTGGAGTGACCCCCCTGGGCGGAGGGATCAGCCCCAGCATTTT. Translated, it gives CAWSDPPGRRDQPQHF.

This clone was seen at least ten times. A much larger clone lies a single base off, so this may be a read error. This sample also contains other DNA sequences that code for the same CDR3. J is TRBJ1-1 and V is TRBV6-1; no reliable D call. The germline CDR1 and CDR2 sequences are MNHNS and SASEGT. The CDR3 has 11 residues. The CDR3 sequence is CASSEVREAFF. DNA for the CDR3: TGTGCCAGCAGTGAAGTGAGAGAAGCCTTCTTT.

This clone was recorded many times. The chain combines TRBV11-2 with TRBJ2-7, with TRBD1 matching 12 bases. Looked up from germline, CDR1 is SGHAT and CDR2 is FQNNGV. The CDR3 length is 15 residues. V gave up 1 base and J gave up 6 bases; unmatched junction bases: 4. CDR3 bases: TGTGCCAGCAGCTTAGTTGGGACAGGGGGCGCCGAGCAGTACTTC. Its translation: CASSLVGTGGAEQYF.

This clone was recorded many times. This chain joins TRBV30 and TRBJ2-6, with D possibly TRBD2 on 5 matching bases. Germline V CDR1 and CDR2: GTSNPN, SVGIG (reference sequence). V was cut by 2 bases and J by 2 bases, with 10 bases left in between. The CDR3 has 15 residues. This CDR3 is CAWSLRGAGANVLTF. Written as DNA, the CDR3 is TGTGCCTGGAGTCTACGGGGAGCTGGGGCCAACGTCCTGACTTTC. The entire variable domain, with the rest obtained from reference TRBV30 and TRBJ2-6, is as follows: SQTIHQWPATLVQPVGSPLSLECTVEGTSNPNLYWYRQAAGRGLQLLFYSVGIGQISSEVPQNLSASRPQDRQFILSSKKLLLSDSGFYLCAWSLRGAGANVLTFGAGSRLTVL.

Of note for this clone: A read error is likely, as this CDR3 ends without the conserved phenylalanine or tryptophan. The V gene is TRBV11-3, the J gene TRBJ1-6; TRBD1 matches at 10 bases. Germline values: CDR1 SGHNT, CDR2 YENEEA. Trimming at V came to 3 bases and at J to 16 bases, leaving 12 bases not matched to a gene. The CDR3 is 15 residues long. CDR3 in DNA: TGTGCCAGCAGCTTGTTTTCGACAGGGGGCTTTATTCTCCACATT. It codes for CASSLFSTGGFILHI.

This clone was detected ten times or more. This chain connects TRBV7-2 to TRBJ2-3; D is unclear. Germline V gene sequence: CDR1 SGHTA, CDR2 FQGNSA. This CDR3 has 11 residues. V was shortened by 7 bases and J by 6 bases, with 8 bases between the two germline ends. CDR3 amino acids: CASTVLDTQYF. CDR3 bases: TGTGCCAGCACCGTACTGGATACGCAGTATTTT. Combining the CDR3 with reference TRBV7-2 and TRBJ2-3 gives the whole variable domain GAGVSQSPSNKVTEKGKDVELRCDPISGHTALYWYRQSLGQGLEFLIYFQGNSAPDKSGLPSDRFSAERTGGSVSTLTIQRTQQEDSAVYLCASTVLDTQYFGPGTRLTVL.

The table lists this clone with many counts. The chain has TRBV10-2 and TRBJ2-5, with D possibly being TRBD2 (6 bases). Germline values: CDR1 WSHSY, CDR2 SAAADI. CDR3 length equals 13 residues. Trimming stripped 6 bases from V and 4 bases from J, with 12 bases between. CDR3 bases: TGCGCCAGCAGCGCGGGATCCAGAGAGACCCAGTACTTC. It yields the protein CASSAGSRETQYF.

This clone was counted ten times or more. This rearrangement joins TRBV9 to TRBJ2-3; TRBD1 aligns across 9 bases. From germline, CDR1 is SGDLS and CDR2 YYNGEE. CDR3 length: 16 residues. J lost 3 bases, V lost 2 bases, and 7 bases had no gene match. CDR3 DNA sequence: TGTGCCAGCAGCGTCCGACAGGGGGGTTGGACAGATACGCAGTATTTT. Protein sequence: CASSVRQGGWTDTQYF.

This clone has only a few counts. Given a much more abundant clone one base away, this may be a read error. The gene calls are TRBV29-1 and TRBJ2-1, with 8 bases lining up with TRBD1. The trim removed 0 bases at V and 4 bases at J, leaving 5 bases unmatched. The CDR3 spans 15 residues. CDR1 is SQVTM, CDR2 ANQGSEA, per germline. The CDR3 is CSVEDTGGLYNEQFF. The CDR3 DNA follows: TGCAGCGTTGAAGACACAGGGGGGCTTTACAATGAGCAGTTCTTC.

This chain connects TRBV29-1 to TRBJ2-5, with 7 nucleotides matching TRBD1. The germline V gene encodes CDR1 SQVTM and CDR2 ANQGSEA. The CDR3 loop spans 12 amino acids. The V segment lost 7 bases and the J segment 5 bases; nucleotides outside the gene matches: 7. The CDR3 DNA is TGCAGCGCTGGGCCGGACAGGGAGACCCAGTACTTC. Its protein is CSAGPDRETQYF.

This clone was counted many times. The chain uses TRBV6-1 and TRBJ1-5, with D possibly TRBD1 on 5 matching bases. CDR1 MNHNS and CDR2 SASEGT come from the germline V gene. V was shortened by 2 bases and J by 4 bases, with 9 bases between the two germline ends. The CDR3 sequence is 14 residues long. CDR3 sequence reads: CASSESSGNQPQHF. Written as DNA, the CDR3 is TGTGCCAGCAGTGAATCCTCAGGGAATCAGCCCCAGCATTTT.